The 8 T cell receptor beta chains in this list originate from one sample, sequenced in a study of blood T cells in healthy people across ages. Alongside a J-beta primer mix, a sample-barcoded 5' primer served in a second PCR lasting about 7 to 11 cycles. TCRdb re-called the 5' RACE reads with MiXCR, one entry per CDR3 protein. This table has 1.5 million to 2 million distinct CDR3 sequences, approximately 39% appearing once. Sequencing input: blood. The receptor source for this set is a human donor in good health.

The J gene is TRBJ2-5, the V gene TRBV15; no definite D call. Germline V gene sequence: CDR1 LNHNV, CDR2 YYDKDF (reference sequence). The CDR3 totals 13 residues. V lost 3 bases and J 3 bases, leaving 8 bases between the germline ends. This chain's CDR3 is CATSRTKKETQYF. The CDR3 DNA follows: TGTGCCACCAGCAGGACCAAGAAAGAGACCCAGTACTTC. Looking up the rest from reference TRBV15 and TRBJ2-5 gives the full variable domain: DAMVIQNPRYQVTQFGKPVTLSCSQTLNHNVMYWYQQKSSQAPKLLFHYYDKDFNNEADTPDNFQSRRPNTSFCFLDIRSPGLGDTAMYLCATSRTKKETQYFGPGTRLLVL.

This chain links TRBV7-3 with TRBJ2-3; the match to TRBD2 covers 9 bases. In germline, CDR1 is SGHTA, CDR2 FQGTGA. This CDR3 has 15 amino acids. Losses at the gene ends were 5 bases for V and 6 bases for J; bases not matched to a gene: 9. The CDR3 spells CASSQMGLAGDTQYF. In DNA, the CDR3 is TGTGCCAGCAGCCAAATGGGTCTAGCGGGGGATACGCAGTATTTT.

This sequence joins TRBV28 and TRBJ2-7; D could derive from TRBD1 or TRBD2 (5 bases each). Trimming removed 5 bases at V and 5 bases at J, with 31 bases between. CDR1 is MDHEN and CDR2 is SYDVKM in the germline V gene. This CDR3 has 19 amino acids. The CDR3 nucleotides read TGTGCCAGCAGTGAGATGTCTTTGTGGGGCGTGGGCGTGGAGGACGAGCAGTACTTC. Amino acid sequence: CASSEMSLWGVGVEDEQYF.

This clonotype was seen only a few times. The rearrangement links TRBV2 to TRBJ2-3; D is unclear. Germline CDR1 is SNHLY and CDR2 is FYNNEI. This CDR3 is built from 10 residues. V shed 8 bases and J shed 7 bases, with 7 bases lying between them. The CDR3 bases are TGTGCCAGCCGGTTTAATACGCAGTATTTT. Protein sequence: CASRFNTQYF.

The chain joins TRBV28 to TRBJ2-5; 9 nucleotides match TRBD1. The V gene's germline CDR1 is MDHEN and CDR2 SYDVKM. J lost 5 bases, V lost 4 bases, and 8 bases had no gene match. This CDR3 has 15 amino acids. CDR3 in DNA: TGTGCCAGCAGTTCGGTCGACAGGGGGGTGGAGACCCAGTACTTC. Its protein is CASSSVDRGVETQYF.

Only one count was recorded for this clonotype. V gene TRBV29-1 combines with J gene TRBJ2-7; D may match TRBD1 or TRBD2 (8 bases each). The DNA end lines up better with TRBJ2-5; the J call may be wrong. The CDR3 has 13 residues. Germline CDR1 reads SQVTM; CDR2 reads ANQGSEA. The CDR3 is CGAAGGGRETQYF. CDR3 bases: TGCGGCGCCGCAGGGGGCGGGAGGGAGACCCAGTACTTC.

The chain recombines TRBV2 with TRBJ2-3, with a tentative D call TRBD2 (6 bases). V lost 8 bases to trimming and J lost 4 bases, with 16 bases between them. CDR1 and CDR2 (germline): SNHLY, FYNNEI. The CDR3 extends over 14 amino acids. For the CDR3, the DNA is TGTGCCAGCCAAGATCCGGGAGACTCAGATACGCAGTATTTT. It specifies CASQDPGDSDTQYF.

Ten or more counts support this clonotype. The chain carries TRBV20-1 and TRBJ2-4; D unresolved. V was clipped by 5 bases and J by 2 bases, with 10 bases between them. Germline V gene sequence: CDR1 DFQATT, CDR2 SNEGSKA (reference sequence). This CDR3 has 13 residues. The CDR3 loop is CSAWLPTKNIQYF. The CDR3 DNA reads TGCAGTGCTTGGCTCCCAACCAAAAACATTCAGTACTTC.